Below are 18 T cell receptor beta chains sequenced from a single sample in a study of blood T cell repertoires in COVID-19. Sequencing used immunoSEQ multiplex PCR; TCRdb keeps in-frame clones, though not all of them. The sample has about 200,000 clones, roughly 84% seen once; the top ten hold 9.5% to 10%. The sequenced sample consisted of peripheral blood. These receptors originate from a man in his fifties or sixties with active or convalescent COVID-19.

This chain links TRBV12-3 or TRBV12-4 with TRBJ2-3, with a tentative D call TRBD1 (8 bases). This CDR3 region has 13 residues. V was cut by 9 bases and J by 5 bases, with 15 bases left in between. DNA for the CDR3: TGTGCCAGAGTACAGGGGGGGCGAGATACGCAGTATTTT. Its protein product is CARVQGGRDTQYF.

The CDR3 is CASSLVGTGDGYTF. CDR3 bases: TGTGCCAGCAGCTTAGTGGGGACAGGGGATGGCTACACCTTC. The chain recombines TRBV7-9 with TRBJ1-2, with 10 bases lining up with TRBD1. The CDR3 has 14 amino acids. V was clipped by 1 base and J by 6 bases; unmatched bases: 2. Germline CDR1 SEHNR, CDR2 FQNEAQ (reference sequence).

J is TRBJ1-5 and V is TRBV5-1; the D is unclear. V was shortened by 7 bases and J by 0 bases, with 8 bases between the two germline ends. This CDR3 spans 13 amino acids. The germline gives CDR1 SGHRS, CDR2 YFSETQ. CDR3 in amino acids: CASAQASNQPQHF. For the CDR3, the DNA is TGCGCCAGCGCGCAGGCTAGCAATCAGCCCCAGCATTTT.

This clone was picked up many times. The CDR3 coding sequence is TGCGCCAGCAGCCGAACCCCGGGACTAACTTCCTACGAGCAGTACTTC. Translated: CASSRTPGLTSYEQYF. This chain links TRBV5-1 with TRBJ2-7; TRBD2 agrees at 7 bases. Germline CDR1 reads SGHRS; CDR2 reads YFSETQ. This CDR3 spans 16 amino acids. Trimming at V came to 4 bases and at J to 1 base, leaving 11 bases not matched to a gene. Supplemented by reference TRBV5-1 and TRBJ2-7, the full variable domain reads KAGVTQTPRYLIKTRGQQVTLSCSPISGHRSVSWYQQTPGQGLQFLFEYFSETQRNKGNFPGRFSGRQFSNSRSEMNVSTLELGDSALYLCASSRTPGLTSYEQYFGPGTRLTVT.

The rearrangement links TRBV4-1 to TRBJ1-1; 8 bases are a match to TRBD1. The CDR3 runs 16 residues. V lost 5 bases and J lost 5; bases outside the gene matches: 13. Germline loops: CDR1 MGHRA, CDR2 YSYEKL. The CDR3 loop is CASSVAPQGAVTEAFF. CDR3 nucleotides: TGCGCCAGCAGCGTAGCACCTCAGGGGGCTGTTACTGAAGCTTTCTTT.

J is TRBJ2-7 and V is TRBV11-2; 7 positions match TRBD1. Germline V gene sequence: CDR1 SGHAT, CDR2 FQNNGV. With V trimmed by 3 bases and J by 2 bases, 13 bases remained unmatched. The CDR3 has 17 residues. The CDR3 bases are TGTGCCAGCAGCTTGTTGGGACAGTCCGCCGATCCCTACGAGCAGTACTTC. It is translated as CASSLLGQSADPYEQYF.

This clone was observed once. The chain joins TRBV18 to TRBJ2-3; D is undetermined. Germline V CDR1 and CDR2: KGHSH, LQKENI. This CDR3 has 14 residues. Trimming pared 1 base from V and 3 bases from J, leaving 8 bases between. Written as DNA, the CDR3 is TGTGCCAGCTCACCACAGCGACTTACAGATACGCAGTATTTT. This sequence encodes CASSPQRLTDTQYF.

The rearrangement uses TRBV5-4 and TRBJ2-3, with D maybe TRBD2 (5 bases). Germline V gene lookup returns CDR1 SGHNT and CDR2 YYREEE (reference sequence). The CDR3 extends over 14 amino acids. Deletions cut 0 bases from V and 1 base from J, with 6 bases between. CDR3: CASSLGRGTDTQYF. The CDR3 nucleotides are TGTGCCAGCAGCTTGGGGCGGGGCACAGATACGCAGTATTTT.

This rearrangement joins TRBV24-1 to TRBJ1-3; D gene unclear. The CDR3 runs 13 residues. CDR1 and CDR2 from the germline V gene are KGHDR and SFDVKD. V was pared by 4 bases and J by 4 bases, with 7 bases between. Here the CDR3 DNA reads TGTGCCACCAGTGAGGGCCCGGGAAACACCATATATTTT. Its protein is CATSEGPGNTIYF.

This chain joins TRBV7-8 and TRBJ2-1, with TRBD2 matching over 11 bases. CDR1 is SGHVS, CDR2 FQNEAQ, per germline. The CDR3 spans 16 residues. Trimming cost V 6 bases and J 7 bases; bases outside gene matches: 11. The CDR3 DNA follows: TGTGCCAGCAGACGTGGACTAGCGGGTAAGGAGAATGAGCAGTTCTTC. It encodes CASRRGLAGKENEQFF. The variable domain in full, completed from reference TRBV7-8 and TRBJ2-1, reads GAGVSQSPRYKVAKRGQDVALRCDPISGHVSLFWYQQALGQGPEFLTYFQNEAQLDKSGLPSDRFFAERPEGSVSTLKIQRTQQEDSAVYLCASRRGLAGKENEQFFGPGTRLTVL.

The chain links TRBV5-4 to TRBJ2-5; D may be TRBD1 (6 bases). Trimming pared 4 bases from V and 1 base from J, leaving 14 bases between. CDR1 SGHNT and CDR2 YYREEE come from the germline V gene (reference sequence). The CDR3 spans 15 residues. The CDR3 DNA is TGTGCCAGCAGCGATACAGGGAACGGCCAAGAGACCCAGTACTTC. The encoded protein is CASSDTGNGQETQYF.

The chain recombines TRBV7-2 with TRBJ2-7, with TRBD1 matching over 11 bases. Germline CDR1 is SGHTA and CDR2 is FQGNSA. This CDR3 comprises 14 residues. V was pared by 4 bases and J by 3 bases, with 2 bases of the junction left unmatched. CDR3 DNA sequence: TGTGCCAGCAGCTCCGGGACAGGGGGCTACGAGCAGTACTTC. Translation gives CASSSGTGGYEQYF.

The chain has TRBV6-6 and TRBJ2-6; 7 positions match TRBD1. The CDR3 contains 19 residues. Germline V lookup: CDR1 MNHNY, CDR2 SVGAGI (reference sequence). Trimming removed 5 bases from V and 0 bases from J; junction bases left unmatched: 13. The DNA of the CDR3 is TGTGCCAGCAGTCCCCCGACAGGGCCTACTCTCTCTGGGGCCAACGTCCTGACTTTC. This gives the protein CASSPPTGPTLSGANVLTF.

The J gene is TRBJ2-3, the V gene TRBV7-9; a weak D match, TRBD2 (5 bases). The germline V gene encodes CDR1 SEHNR and CDR2 FQNEAQ (reference sequence). V shed 8 bases and J shed 0 bases, with 18 bases lying between them. This CDR3 is 16 amino acids long. The CDR3 sequence is CASYLLGETSTDTQYF. Here the CDR3 DNA reads TGTGCCAGCTACCTACTAGGAGAAACTAGCACAGATACGCAGTATTTT.

The chain recombines TRBV5-1 with TRBJ1-5; D ambiguous. Germline CDR1 and CDR2: SGHRS and YFSETQ. V lost 0 bases and J lost 3, with 7 bases in between. The CDR3 is 14 amino acids. CDR3 protein: CASSLDANNQPQHF. The DNA of the CDR3 is TGCGCCAGCAGCTTGGATGCGAACAATCAGCCCCAGCATTTT.

The genes are TRBV6-2 or TRBV6-3 and TRBJ1-5; a weak D match, TRBD1 (5 bases). The V gene's germline CDR1 is MNHEY and CDR2 SVGEGT. With 5 bases removed from V and 0 bases from J, the gap between germline ends came to 11 bases. The CDR3 runs 15 residues. The CDR3 spells CASSPDIYSNQPQHF. In DNA form, the CDR3 reads TGTGCCAGCAGTCCGGACATTTATAGCAATCAGCCCCAGCATTTT.

V usage is TRBV27 and J usage is TRBJ2-7; TRBD2 matches 10 bases. The CDR3 loop spans 16 amino acids. Germline V gene data show CDR1 as MNHEY and CDR2 as SMNVEV (reference sequence). V gave up 4 bases and J gave up 5 bases; unmatched junction bases: 11. The CDR3 bases are TGTGCCAGCAGTTCCCTAGGAGCGGGAGGGCCTCACGAGCAGTACTTC. Translated, it gives CASSSLGAGGPHEQYF.

This clone was recorded once. V gene TRBV3-1 (or the pseudogene TRBV3-2) combines with J gene TRBJ1-4, with 8 bases that match TRBD1. The CDR3 has 15 amino acids. Germline loops: CDR1 LGHDT, CDR2 YNNKEL (reference sequence). J gave up 4 bases and V 4 bases, and 5 bases lay outside the gene matches. In nucleotides, the CDR3 is TGTGCCAGCAGCCCCGGGGACAGGAATAATGAAAAACTGTTTTTT. Amino acid sequence: CASSPGDRNNEKLFF.